This entry concerns a single T cell receptor (beta chain). Its cognate antigen is unknown. Germline CDR1 SQVTM, CDR2 ANQGSEA. The CDR3 sequence is 11 residues long. Primers used in a second PCR of about 7 to 12 cycles were a sample-barcoded 5' primer and a J-beta primer mix. Through a template-switch adaptor with 12 random nucleotides, each cDNA molecule received a tag. A single record per CDR3 protein comes from TCRdb applying MiXCR to the 5' RACE reads. This table holds roughly 930,000 distinct CDR3 sequences, roughly 43% found once. Healthy Caucasian individuals from Russia aged about 6 to 95 served as donors. This entry belongs to a study of blood T cells in healthy people across ages. Whole-study findings and limits: Both naive CD4+ cell counts and diversity were greater in long-lived donors than in aged donors.

Sequenced material: blood. The receptor's source is a man under 40 in good health. This chain uses TRBV29-1 with TRBJ2-7; maybe TRBD1 (5 bases). TRBJ2-5 matches the DNA end more closely, so the J call is doubtful. Written as DNA, the CDR3 is TGCAGCGTTGAAGGACAGGAGACCCAGTACTTC. Residues: CSVEGQETQYF.